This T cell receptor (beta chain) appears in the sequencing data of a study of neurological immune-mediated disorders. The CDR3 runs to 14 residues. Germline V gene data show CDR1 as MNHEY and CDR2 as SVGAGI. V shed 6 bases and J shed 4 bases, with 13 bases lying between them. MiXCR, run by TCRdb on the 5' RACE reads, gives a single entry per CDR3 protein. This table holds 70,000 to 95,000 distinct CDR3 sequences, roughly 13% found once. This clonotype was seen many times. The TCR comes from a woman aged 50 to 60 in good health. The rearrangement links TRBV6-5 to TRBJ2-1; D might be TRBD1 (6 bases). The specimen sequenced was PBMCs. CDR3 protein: CASSRQVGYNEQFF. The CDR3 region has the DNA TGTGCCAGCAGCCGACAGGTCGGGTACAATGAGCAGTTCTTC.